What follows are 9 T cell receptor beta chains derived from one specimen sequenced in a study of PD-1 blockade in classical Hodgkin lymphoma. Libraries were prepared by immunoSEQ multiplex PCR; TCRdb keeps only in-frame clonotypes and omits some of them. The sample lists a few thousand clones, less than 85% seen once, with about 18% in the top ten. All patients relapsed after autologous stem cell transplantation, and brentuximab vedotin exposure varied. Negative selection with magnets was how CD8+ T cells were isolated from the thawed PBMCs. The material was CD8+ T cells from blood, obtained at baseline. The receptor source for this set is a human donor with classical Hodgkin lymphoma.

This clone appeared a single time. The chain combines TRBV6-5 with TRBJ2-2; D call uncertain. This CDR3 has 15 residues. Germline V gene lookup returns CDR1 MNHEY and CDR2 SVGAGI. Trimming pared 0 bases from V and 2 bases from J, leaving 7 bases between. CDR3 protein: CASSYSTLNTGELFF. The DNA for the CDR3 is TGTGCCAGCAGTTACTCGACTCTTAACACCGGGGAGCTGTTTTTT.

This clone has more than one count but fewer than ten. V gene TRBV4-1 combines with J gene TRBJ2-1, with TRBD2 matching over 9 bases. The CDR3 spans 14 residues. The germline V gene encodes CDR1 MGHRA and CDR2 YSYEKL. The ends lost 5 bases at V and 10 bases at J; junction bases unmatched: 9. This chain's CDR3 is CASSWRGGLEEQFF. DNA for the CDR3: TGCGCCAGCAGCTGGCGGGGGGGCCTGGAGGAGCAGTTCTTC.

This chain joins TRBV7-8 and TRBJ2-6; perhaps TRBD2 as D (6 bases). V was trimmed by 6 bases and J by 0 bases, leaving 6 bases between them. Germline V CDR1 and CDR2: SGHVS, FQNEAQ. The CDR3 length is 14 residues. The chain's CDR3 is CASRRDSGANVLTF. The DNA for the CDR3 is TGTGCCAGCAGGCGGGACTCTGGGGCCAACGTCCTGACTTTC.

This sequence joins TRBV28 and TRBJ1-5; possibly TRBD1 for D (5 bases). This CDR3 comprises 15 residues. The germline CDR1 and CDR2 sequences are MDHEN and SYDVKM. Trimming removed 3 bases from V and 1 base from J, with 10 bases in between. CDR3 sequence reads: CASSLLRDSNQPQHF. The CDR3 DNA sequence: TGTGCCAGCAGTTTGCTCCGGGACAGCAATCAGCCCCAGCATTTT.

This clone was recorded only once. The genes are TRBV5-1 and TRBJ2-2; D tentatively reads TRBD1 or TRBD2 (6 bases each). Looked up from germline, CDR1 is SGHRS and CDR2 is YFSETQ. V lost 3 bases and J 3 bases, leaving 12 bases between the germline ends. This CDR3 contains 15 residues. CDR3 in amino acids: CASSWRGVDTGELFF. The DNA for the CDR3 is TGCGCCAGCAGCTGGAGGGGGGTCGACACCGGGGAGCTGTTTTTT. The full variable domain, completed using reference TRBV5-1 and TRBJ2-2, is KAGVTQTPRYLIKTRGQQVTLSCSPISGHRSVSWYQQTPGQGLQFLFEYFSETQRNKGNFPGRFSGRQFSNSRSEMNVSTLELGDSALYLCASSWRGVDTGELFFGEGSRLTVL.

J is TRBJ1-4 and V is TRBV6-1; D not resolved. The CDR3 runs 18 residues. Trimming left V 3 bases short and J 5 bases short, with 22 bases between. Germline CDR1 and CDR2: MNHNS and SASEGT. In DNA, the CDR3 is TGTGCCAGCAGTGATTGCAGTTGTCTCCTAGTCGACAATGAAAAACTGTTTTTT. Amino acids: CASSDCSCLLVDNEKLFF.

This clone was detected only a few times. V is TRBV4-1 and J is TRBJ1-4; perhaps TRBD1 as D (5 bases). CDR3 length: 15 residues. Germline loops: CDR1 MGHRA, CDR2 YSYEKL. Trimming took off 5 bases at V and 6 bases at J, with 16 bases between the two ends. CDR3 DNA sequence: TGCGCCAGCAGCGAAGGGTTGGGCAGGGATGAAAAACTGTTTTTT. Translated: CASSEGLGRDEKLFF.

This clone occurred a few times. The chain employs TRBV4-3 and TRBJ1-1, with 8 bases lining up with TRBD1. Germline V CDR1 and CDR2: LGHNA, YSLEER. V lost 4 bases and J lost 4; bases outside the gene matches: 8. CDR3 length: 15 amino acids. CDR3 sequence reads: CASSPTTGGGTEAFF. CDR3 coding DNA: TGCGCCAGCAGCCCTACCACAGGGGGAGGCACTGAAGCTTTCTTT.

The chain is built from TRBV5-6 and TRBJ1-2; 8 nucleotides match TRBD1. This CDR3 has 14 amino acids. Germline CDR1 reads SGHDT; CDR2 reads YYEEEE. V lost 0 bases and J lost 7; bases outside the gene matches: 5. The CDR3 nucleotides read TGTGCCAGCAGCTTGGAGGCAGGGGGCCGTGGCTACACCTTC. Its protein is CASSLEAGGRGYTF.